Listed below are T cell receptor beta chains from one sample, sequenced in a study of blood T cell repertoires in COVID-19. This table comes from immunoSEQ multiplex PCR, and its TCRdb copy is limited to in-frame clones, with some not included. The sample includes about 200,000 clones, about nine tenths of them seen just once. The sample was peripheral blood. The receptor set was obtained from a middle-aged man with acute or convalescent COVID-19. The CDR3 runs from the conserved cysteine through the conserved F or W. D genes are given only for firm matches. Clone size is not always given. Where it is, it says once, few, many or a class for expanded clones.

cdr3_nt cdr3_aa clone_size j_call d_call v_call
TGTGCCTGGAGTGGGCACGCGAACACTGAAGCTTTCTTT CAWSGHANTEAFF NA TRBJ1-1 NA TRBV30
TGTGCCACCAGGGATCGGGCTAGCGGGAGGGCCTACAATGAGCAGTTCTTC CATRDRASGRAYNEQFF few TRBJ2-1 TRBD2 TRBV28
TGTGCCAGCAGCGGACAGGGGCCTTCCTACGAGCAGTACTTC CASSGQGPSYEQYF NA TRBJ2-7 TRBD1 TRBV5-4
TGTGCCAGCAGTCCCGGGACAGACAATCAGCCCCAGCATTTT CASSPGTDNQPQHF NA TRBJ1-5 TRBD1 TRBV27
TGTGCCACCAGCAGAGATAGCGGGGGGGCGGATACGCAGTATTTT CATSRDSGGADTQYF NA TRBJ2-3 TRBD2 TRBV15
TGTGCCTGGAGTATACTCGGACTGCAAGGTCCCGGAAACACCATATATTTT CAWSILGLQGPGNTIYF NA TRBJ1-3 NA TRBV30
TGTGCCAGTAGTATAGGAGGGTTTAACACTGAAGCTTTCTTT CASSIGGFNTEAFF NA TRBJ1-1 NA TRBV19
TGTGCCAGCAGCCCGAACTTAAAGTCTTTTGGCTACACCTTC CASSPNLKSFGYTF NA TRBJ1-2 NA TRBV14
TGCGCCAGCAGCTTGTGGCAGGGAAACACCGGGGAGCTGTTTTTT CASSLWQGNTGELFF NA TRBJ2-2 NA TRBV5-1
TGTGCCAGCAGCTTGGATGCGACTTTTACCTACGAGCAGTACTTC CASSLDATFTYEQYF NA TRBJ2-7 NA TRBV5-4
TGTGCCAGCAGCTCGGACAGGGTGGAATCACCCCTCCACTTT CASSSDRVESPLHF NA TRBJ1-6 TRBD1 TRBV7-9
TGTGCCAGCAGCTTGCAGGGGACAGGGTTCTACAATGAGCAGTTCTTC CASSLQGTGFYNEQFF NA TRBJ2-1 TRBD1 TRBV5-4
TGTGCCAGCAGCCCTGGGACTAGCGGGTACCACGAATCCCACACAGATACGCAGTATTTT CASSPGTSGYHESHTDTQYF NA TRBJ2-3 TRBD2 TRBV4-2
TGTGCCAGCAGATCGACTAGAAATGAGCAGTTCTTC CASRSTRNEQFF NA TRBJ2-1 NA TRBV12-3/TRBV12-4
TGTGCCAGCAGCCCCCGGGGGGGCAATGAGCAGTTCTTC CASSPRGGNEQFF NA TRBJ2-1 TRBD2 TRBV11-2
TGTGCCAGCAGTTTGCGGACAGGGGGCTTATTGAACACCGGGGAGCTGTTTTTT CASSLRTGGLLNTGELFF NA TRBJ2-2 TRBD1 TRBV27
TGTGCCAGCAGCTTAAACGACCCGCGGGGCGACGAGCAGTACTTC CASSLNDPRGDEQYF NA TRBJ2-7 NA TRBV7-2
TGTGCCAGCAGTTACTCCGAAGGGGGGAACACTGAAGCTTTCTTT CASSYSEGGNTEAFF NA TRBJ1-1 NA TRBV6-5
TGTGCCTGGAGTCCCGATGGACTCTACTCCTACAATGAGCAGTTCTTC CAWSPDGLYSYNEQFF NA TRBJ2-1 NA TRBV30
TGTGCCAGCAGCTGGGTAGGGGAACTGTTTTTT CASSWVGELFF NA TRBJ1-4 NA TRBV28
TGTGCCAGCAGCTCCCCATGGGGCTCTGCTGGCTACACCTTC CASSSPWGSAGYTF NA TRBJ1-2 NA TRBV7-2
TGTGCCAGCAGTCCGACAGGGGAGAACACTGAAGCTTTCTTT CASSPTGENTEAFF NA TRBJ1-1 TRBD1 TRBV6-4
TGTGCCAGAAGCAGGACAGGGGGGACTAAGAGTGTGACCCAGTACTTC CARSRTGGTKSVTQYF NA TRBJ2-5 TRBD1 TRBV2
TGTGCCAGCAGCCTCGGCCTCGGGACAACCCACTTC CASSLGLGTTHF NA TRBJ2-7 NA TRBV27
TGTGCCAGCAGCTCCACAAGACAGGCCCTCGGCACAGATACGCAGTATTTT CASSSTRQALGTDTQYF NA TRBJ2-3 NA TRBV7-9
TGTGCCAGCAGTGAATCTCCGTATAAAATGAACACTGAAGCTTTCTTT CASSESPYKMNTEAFF NA TRBJ1-1 NA TRBV25-1
TGTGCCAGCAGCCAAGCGCCAGGACAGGCCTACGAGCAGTACTTC CASSQAPGQAYEQYF NA TRBJ2-7 TRBD1 TRBV3-1/TRBV3-2